Shown below are 19 T cell receptor beta chains from a single sample sequenced in a study of blood T cell repertoires in COVID-19. Libraries were prepared by immunoSEQ multiplex PCR; TCRdb keeps only in-frame clonotypes and omits some of them. The profile shows roughly 50,000 clones, approximately 85% of them singletons. Material for sequencing was peripheral blood. These receptors were obtained from a man aged 35 to 55 with acute or convalescent COVID-19.

The rearrangement uses TRBV2 and TRBJ2-7, with 8 bases that match TRBD1. The junction had 5 bases not matched to a gene; V was cut back by 8 bases and J by 2 bases. The CDR3 runs to 13 residues. CDR1 is SNHLY and CDR2 is FYNNEI in the germline V gene. DNA for the CDR3: TGTGCCAGCGATGGACAGGGTACCTACGAGCAGTACTTC. Its protein is CASDGQGTYEQYF.

CDR3 amino acids: CASSFSPGTDNGYTF. In DNA form, the CDR3 reads TGTGCCAGCAGCTTTAGCCCAGGGACAGATAATGGCTACACCTTC. The rearrangement joins TRBV6-6 to TRBJ1-2; 7 positions agree with TRBD1. V shed 6 bases, J shed 6 bases, and the junction held 13 bases outside the gene matches. Germline V gene sequence: CDR1 MNHNY, CDR2 SVGAGI (reference sequence). This CDR3 region has 15 residues.

The rearrangement uses TRBV3-1 (or the pseudogene TRBV3-2) and TRBJ1-1; 9 nucleotides agree with TRBD1. The J segment lost 2 bases and the V segment lost 2 bases, leaving 0 bases of the junction unmatched. The CDR3 consists of 14 residues. Germline loops: CDR1 LGHDT, CDR2 YNNKEL (reference sequence). The CDR3 DNA reads as TGTGCCAGCAGCCAAACAGGGGGCAACACTGAAGCTTTCTTT. Translation gives CASSQTGGNTEAFF.

Concerning this clone itself: Other nucleotide sequences from this sample produce the same CDR3. The V and J genes are TRBV2 and TRBJ2-5, with D tentatively TRBD1 (6 bases). Trimming cost V 3 bases and J 4 bases, with 6 bases left between them. The V gene's germline CDR1 is SNHLY and CDR2 FYNNEI. The CDR3 consists of 12 residues. The CDR3 loop reads CASSDRGETQYF. The DNA of the CDR3 is TGTGCCAGCAGTGACAGGGGAGAGACCCAGTACTTC.

The rearrangement joins TRBV5-1 to TRBJ2-5; 7 bases map to TRBD2. CDR1 is SGHRS, CDR2 YFSETQ, per germline. The V gene end was trimmed by 1 base and the J gene end by 7 bases; junction bases not matched to a gene: 10. This CDR3 is 15 amino acids long. The CDR3 is CASSLLQLAVRTQYF. The CDR3 bases are TGCGCCAGCAGCTTGCTGCAGCTAGCGGTGAGGACCCAGTACTTC.

This clone was seen a single time. This sequence joins TRBV29-1 and TRBJ1-1; D is unclear. Germline values: CDR1 SQVTM, CDR2 ANQGSEA. V was trimmed by 4 bases and J by 2 bases, leaving 11 bases between them. There are 13 residues in the CDR3. The CDR3 nucleotides are TGCAGCGTTGTCGCGCGGCTCAACACTGAAGCTTTCTTT. Amino acid sequence: CSVVARLNTEAFF.

This rearrangement joins TRBV19 to TRBJ2-2, with D perhaps matching TRBD2 (6 bases). The CDR3 runs 14 residues. Looked up from germline, CDR1 is LNHDA and CDR2 is SQIVND (reference sequence). The V and J ends lost 8 bases and 5 bases respectively, with 15 bases between them. The CDR3 protein is CASGAGRQTGELFF. Written as DNA, the CDR3 is TGTGCCAGTGGAGCGGGCCGTCAAACCGGGGAGCTGTTTTTT.

The V and J genes are TRBV7-2 and TRBJ1-2; a weak D match, TRBD1 (5 bases). CDR3 length equals 14 residues. Looked up from germline, CDR1 is SGHTA and CDR2 is FQGNSA. Trimming took 1 base from V and 8 from J, leaving 14 bases between them. The CDR3 here is CASSLVHGEGGYTF. Written as DNA, the CDR3 is TGTGCCAGCAGCTTAGTTCACGGGGAGGGGGGCTACACCTTC.

The rearrangement links TRBV18 to TRBJ2-2; no clear D gene. V lost 3 bases, J lost 1 base, and 12 bases lay in between. Germline CDR1 KGHSH, CDR2 LQKENI. The CDR3 totals 16 residues. The CDR3 sequence: CASSPRGVENTGELFF. CDR3 nucleotides: TGTGCCAGCTCACCCCGAGGAGTTGAGAACACCGGGGAGCTGTTTTTT.

The V and J genes are TRBV5-1 and TRBJ1-2, with a tentative D call TRBD1 (5 bases). The length of the CDR3 is 15 residues. Germline V gene sequence: CDR1 SGHRS, CDR2 YFSETQ. V dropped 3 bases and J dropped 6 bases, with 18 bases sitting between them. CDR3 sequence reads: CASSYGTLSRDGYTF. The CDR3 DNA sequence: TGCGCCAGCAGCTACGGGACTCTCTCAAGGGATGGCTACACCTTC. Combining the CDR3 with reference TRBV5-1 and TRBJ1-2 gives the whole variable domain KAGVTQTPRYLIKTRGQQVTLSCSPISGHRSVSWYQQTPGQGLQFLFEYFSETQRNKGNFPGRFSGRQFSNSRSEMNVSTLELGDSALYLCASSYGTLSRDGYTFGSGTRLTVV.

This chain links TRBV10-3 with TRBJ1-3; TRBD1 agrees at 8 bases. The ends lost 8 bases at V and 0 bases at J; junction bases unmatched: 6. CDR1 and CDR2 from the germline V gene are ENHRY and SYGVKD. CDR3 length equals 15 residues. DNA of the CDR3: TGTGCCATCGGGCAGGGGGCCCTCTCTGGAAACACCATATATTTT. It codes for CAIGQGALSGNTIYF.

CDR3 coding DNA: TGTGCCAGCAGTAGAACGCCAACTAGACCCTACGAGCAGTACTTC. As protein: CASSRTPTRPYEQYF. The chain links TRBV6-5 to TRBJ2-7, with a possible D match to TRBD2 (5 bases). Germline loops: CDR1 MNHEY, CDR2 SVGAGI. V was shortened by 5 bases and J by 2 bases, with 16 bases between the two germline ends. The CDR3 consists of 15 residues.

This rearrangement joins TRBV3-1 (or the pseudogene TRBV3-2) to TRBJ2-7; TRBD2 might be the D (5 bases). Trimming shortened V by 1 base and J by 5 bases, and 6 bases separated the two germline ends. This CDR3 contains 12 residues. The germline gives CDR1 LGHDT, CDR2 YNNKEL (reference sequence). Here the CDR3 DNA reads TGTGCCAGCAGCCAAGTGAGGGACGAGCAGTACTTC. It is translated as CASSQVRDEQYF.

The V call is TRBV24-1, the J call TRBJ1-2, with D possibly matching TRBD1 (6 bases). The germline V and J ends were trimmed by 9 bases and 4 bases, with 8 bases remaining between them. Per germline, CDR1 KGHDR and CDR2 SFDVKD. CDR3 length: 11 residues. The CDR3 bases are TGTGCCACCGAGGACAGCTATGGCTACACCTTC. Its translation: CATEDSYGYTF.

V and J are TRBV10-3 and TRBJ1-5, with 7 bases identical to TRBD1. The V segment lost 6 bases and the J segment 4 bases; nucleotides outside the gene matches: 9. The CDR3 sequence is 15 residues long. Germline lookup yields CDR1 ENHRY and CDR2 SYGVKD. CDR3 in amino acids: CAIRTDRSENQPQHF. DNA for the CDR3: TGTGCCATCAGGACGGACAGGAGTGAGAATCAGCCCCAGCATTTT.

The DNA of the CDR3 is TGTGCCAGCAGCTTAGGAAGAGGGTTTGTTGAAAAACTGTTTTTT. Protein product: CASSLGRGFVEKLFF. J is TRBJ1-4 and V is TRBV11-2; D not certain. CDR1 is SGHAT, CDR2 FQNNGV, per germline. V was shortened by 1 base and J by 7 bases, with 13 bases between the two germline ends. The CDR3 runs to 15 residues. The full variable domain, rest sourced from reference TRBV11-2 and TRBJ1-4, is EAGVAQSPRYKIIEKRQSVAFWCNPISGHATLYWYQQILGQGPKLLIQFQNNGVVDDSQLPKDRFSAERLKGVDSTLKIQPAKLEDSAVYLCASSLGRGFVEKLFFGSGTQLSVL.

The chain employs TRBV29-1 and TRBJ2-7, with 7 positions matching TRBD1. The V gene's germline CDR1 is SQVTM and CDR2 ANQGSEA. The CDR3 spans 13 residues. The CDR3 DNA follows: TGCACCGAATCCGGGACAGCTAGATACGAGCAGTACTTC. Its protein is CTESGTARYEQYF.

The V and J genes are TRBV12-3 or TRBV12-4 and TRBJ1-2, with D unclear. The CDR3 runs to 13 residues. Between the trimmed V and J ends, which lost 4 bases and 2 bases, there was a span of 8 bases. The CDR3 region is CASSYGENYGYTF. CDR3 sequence (DNA): TGTGCCAGCAGTTACGGGGAAAACTATGGCTACACCTTC.

V usage is TRBV4-3 and J usage is TRBJ2-1; D is undetermined. The V end lost 0 bases, the J end lost 12 bases, and 12 bases lay between the germline ends. The germline V gene has CDR1 LGHNA and CDR2 YSLEER. The CDR3 runs to 13 residues. This CDR3 reads CASSQDPGLGQFF. CDR3 DNA: TGCGCCAGCAGCCAAGATCCCGGGTTAGGGCAGTTCTTC.